This T cell receptor (beta chain) came from a study of CD8+CD57+ T cells in acquired aplastic anemia listed by TCRdb under 2018. Background on the whole study: DNA extracted from sorted CD4+ and CD8+ cells had a mean of about 3 ug, with a range of 0.2 to 27.4 ug. An average of approximately 10 million reads for CD4+ cells and roughly 11 million reads for CD8+ cells was obtained from healthy donor samples.

The CDR3 runs 15 amino acids, cysteine and phenylalanine included. Only the CDR3 region is kept as DNA, spanning 45 bases read in frame from base 1. CDR1 is given as SGHDT and CDR2 as YYEEEE, both from the germline V gene. Profiling of TCR beta VDJ combinations and CDR3 sequences used genomic DNA as the template. TCR repertoire sequencing was run on an Illumina HiSeq 2000. Under the source paper's analysis protocol: Repertoires were assessed using TRBV/TRBJ rearrangement plots, CDR3 size and DJ length profiles, and Simpson's diversity index. The immunodominant clone was defined as the most abundant DNA sequence in deep sequencing data. CDR3 amino acid sequences were checked for sharing between subjects and were compared against published repertoires and the VDJdb database. TCRdb reanalyzed the raw reads on its own, using fastp at Q25 for trimming and MiXCR for clone calling, and kept in-frame beta chains. Each entry merges the rows of one CDR3 protein and shows their most common DNA and genes. The V and J calls reflect TCRdb's pipeline rather than the authors' work. The sample contains under 200,000 distinct CDR3 sequences, around 40% of them found a single time. The ten largest clones take up approximately 1.1% of the sample.

The study deep-sequenced TCR repertoires of sorted CD4+ and CD8+ blood T cells from severe aplastic anemia patients and healthy subjects. Ficoll-Paque density gradient centrifugation was used to isolate peripheral blood mononuclear cells. Before DNA was extracted, CD4+ and CD8+ T cells were sorted using either FACS or magnetic beads. General conclusions and limits of the study: Fewer than 30 CD8+ CDR3 sequences were found in both patients and controls but appeared to be highly expressed in patients and within the immunodominant clones of the patients. CD8+ Simpson's diversity did not differ significantly between patients and healthy controls (P=0.060).

Turning to this clonotype: No cognate antigen has been identified for it. A single base separates this from a much larger clone, so it may be a read error.

This chain joins TRBV5-6 to TRBJ2-2, with the D gene tentatively TRBD1 or TRBD2, based on 5 matching bases in each. The sample comprised sorted CD4+, CD8+, or CD8+CD57+ T cells (not recorded which) from PBMCs. This clonotype was sampled from a human donor in good health. The sequence in DNA is TGTGCCAGCAGCTCCGGGGAGACGGGGACCGGGGAGCCGTTTTTT. This is translated as CASSSGETGTGEPFF. Joined to the reference TRBV5-6 and TRBJ2-2 proteins, this CDR3 gives the full variable domain: DAGVTQSPTHLIKTRGQQVTLRCSPKSGHDTVSWYQQALGQGPQFIFQYYEEEERQRGNFPDRFSGHQFPNYSSELNVNALLLGDSALYLCASSSGETGTGEPFFGEGSRLTVL.